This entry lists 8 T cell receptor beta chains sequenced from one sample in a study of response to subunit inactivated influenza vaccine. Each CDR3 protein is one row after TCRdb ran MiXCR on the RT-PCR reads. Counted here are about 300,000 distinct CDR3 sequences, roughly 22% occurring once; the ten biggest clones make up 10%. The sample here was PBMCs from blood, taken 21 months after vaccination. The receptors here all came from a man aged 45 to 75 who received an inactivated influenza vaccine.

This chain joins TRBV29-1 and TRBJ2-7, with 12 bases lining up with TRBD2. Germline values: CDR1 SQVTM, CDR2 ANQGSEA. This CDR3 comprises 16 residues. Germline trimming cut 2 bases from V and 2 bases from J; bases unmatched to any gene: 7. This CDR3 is CSVEYGLAGSPYEQYF. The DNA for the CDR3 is TGCAGCGTTGAATACGGACTAGCGGGGAGCCCCTACGAGCAGTACTTC.

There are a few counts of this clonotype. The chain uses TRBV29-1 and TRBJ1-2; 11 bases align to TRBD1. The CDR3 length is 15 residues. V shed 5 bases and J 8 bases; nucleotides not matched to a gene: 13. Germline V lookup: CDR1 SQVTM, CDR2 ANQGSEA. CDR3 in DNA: TGCAGCGTTTTCTCGGGACAGGGGGGATTGGTGGGCTACACCTTC. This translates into CSVFSGQGGLVGYTF.

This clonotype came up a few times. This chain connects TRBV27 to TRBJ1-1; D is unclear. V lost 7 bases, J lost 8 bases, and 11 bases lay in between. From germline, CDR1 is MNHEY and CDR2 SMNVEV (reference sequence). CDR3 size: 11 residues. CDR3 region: CASIGLMEAFF. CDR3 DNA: TGTGCCAGCATCGGACTTATGGAAGCTTTCTTT.

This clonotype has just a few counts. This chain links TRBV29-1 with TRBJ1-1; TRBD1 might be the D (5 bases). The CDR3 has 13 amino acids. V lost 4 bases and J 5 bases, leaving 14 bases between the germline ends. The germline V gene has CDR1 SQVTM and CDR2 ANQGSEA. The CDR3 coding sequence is TGCAGCGTTGTTTTGGGGGGTTGGACTGAAGCTTTCTTT. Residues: CSVVLGGWTEAFF.

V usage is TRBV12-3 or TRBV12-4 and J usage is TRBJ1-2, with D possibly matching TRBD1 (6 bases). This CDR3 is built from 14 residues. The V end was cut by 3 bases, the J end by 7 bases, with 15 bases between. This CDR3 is CASSLGGGRSGYTF. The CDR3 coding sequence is TGTGCCAGCAGTTTGGGAGGGGGACGAAGTGGCTACACCTTC.

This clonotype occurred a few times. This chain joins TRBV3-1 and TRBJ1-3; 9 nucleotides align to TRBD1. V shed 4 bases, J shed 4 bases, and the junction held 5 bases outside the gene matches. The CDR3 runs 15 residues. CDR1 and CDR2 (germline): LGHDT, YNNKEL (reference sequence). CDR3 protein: CASSLRDRAGNTIYF. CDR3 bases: TGTGCCAGCAGCCTCCGGGACAGGGCAGGAAACACCATATATTTT. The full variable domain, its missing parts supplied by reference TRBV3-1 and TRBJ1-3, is DTAVSQTPKYLVTQMGNDKSIKCEQNLGHDTMYWYKQDSKKFLKIMFSYNNKELIINETVPNRFSPKSPDKAHLNLHINSLELGDSAVYFCASSLRDRAGNTIYFGEGSWLTVV.

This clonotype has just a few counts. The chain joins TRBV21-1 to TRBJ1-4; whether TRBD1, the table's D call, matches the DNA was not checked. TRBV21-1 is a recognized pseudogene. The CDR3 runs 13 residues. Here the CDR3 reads CASKNRAREKLFF. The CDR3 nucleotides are TGTGCCAGCAAGAACAGGGCTCGGGAAAAACTGTTTTTT.

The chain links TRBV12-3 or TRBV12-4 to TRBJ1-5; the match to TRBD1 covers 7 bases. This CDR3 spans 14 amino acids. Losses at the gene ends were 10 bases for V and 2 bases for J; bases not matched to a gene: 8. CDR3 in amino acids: CATAKTGGNQPQHF. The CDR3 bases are TGTGCCACCGCCAAAACAGGGGGCAATCAGCCCCAGCATTTT.